This T cell receptor (beta chain) was recovered during a study of shared clonotypes between healthy human individuals. Whole-study results and caveats: Between a handful of donors, naive CD4 clonotypes were shared at a level of approximately 5%. Rarefaction analysis demonstrated incomplete sorted-subset sequencing notwithstanding large depth.

It was CD45RO-negative cells, positively selected for CCR7, that made up naive CD8 cells, with terminally differentiated effector memory CD45RA+ cells excluded. The V gene's germline CDR1 is SGHDT and CDR2 YYEEEE. V was pared by 4 bases and J by 1 base, with 4 bases of the junction left unmatched. The length of the CDR3 is 15 residues. Sequencing used immunoSEQ multiplex PCR; TCRdb keeps in-frame clones, though not all of them. The sample records just over 2,000,000 clones, approximately 94% being singletons. Turning to this clone: Antigen specificity is unknown.

The sample comprised naive CD8+ T cells sorted from blood. The sequence was obtained from a man aged 18 to 29 in good health. This chain connects TRBV5-6 to TRBJ1-1; TRBD1 matches at 10 bases. The CDR3 nucleotides read TGTGCCAGCAGCCCCTGGGACAGGGGGAACACTGAAGCTTTCTTT. Its protein product is CASSPWDRGNTEAFF. Drawing the rest from reference TRBV5-6 and TRBJ1-1, the complete variable domain is DAGVTQSPTHLIKTRGQQVTLRCSPKSGHDTVSWYQQALGQGPQFIFQYYEEEERQRGNFPDRFSGHQFPNYSSELNVNALLLGDSALYLCASSPWDRGNTEAFFGQGTRLTVV.